A selection of T cell receptor beta chains follows, all from one sample in a study of control samples from healthy donors and cancer patients. Assay used: immunoSEQ multiplex PCR; TCRdb lists only in-frame clones, some missing. Of over 120,000 clones listed, about 93% are singletons. Sequenced: PBMCs. The receptor set was obtained from a man aged 55-75 years with colorectal cancer. Each CDR3 is given with its conserved first and last residue. Each record gives: J gene, V gene, clone size, D gene, CDR3 protein, CDR3 DNA. The D gene is left open where the match is weak. Only some rows state a clone size, as once, few, many or a class for expanded clones.

TRBJ1-5 | TRBV6-1 | - | - | CASSEDRVNQPQHF | TGTGCCAGCAGTGAAGACAGGGTGAATCAGCCCCAGCATTTT
TRBJ1-2 | TRBV6-5 | - | - | CASSYSSGINSGYTF | TGTGCCAGCAGTTACTCGTCGGGGATTAATTCTGGCTACACCTTC
TRBJ2-7 | TRBV29-1 | once | - | CSVEVGYPNYEQYF | TGCAGCGTTGAAGTCGGCTACCCAAACTACGAGCAGTACTTC
TRBJ2-1 | TRBV29-1 | - | - | CSFLKPSSYNEQFF | TGCAGCTTCCTCAAGCCGAGCTCCTACAATGAGCAGTTCTTC
TRBJ1-3 | TRBV7-2 | - | - | CASSLSGGAGNTIYF | TGTGCCAGCAGCTTATCCGGGGGCGCTGGAAACACCATATATTTT
TRBJ2-6 | TRBV25-1 | - | - | CASSDHSGSGANVLTF | TGTGCCAGCAGTGACCATTCGGGCTCTGGGGCCAACGTCCTGACTTTC
TRBJ2-2 | TRBV10-3 | - | - | CAISDRGPTGELFF | TGTGCCATCAGTGACCGCGGACCCACCGGGGAGCTGTTTTTT
TRBJ1-5 | TRBV11-2 | few | - | CASSQDRNQPQHF | TGTGCCAGCAGCCAAGACAGGAATCAGCCCCAGCATTTT
TRBJ2-5 | TRBV10-3 | - | - | CAISDVPETQYF | TGTGCCATCAGTGATGTCCCAGAGACCCAGTACTTC
TRBJ1-5 | TRBV5-1 | - | - | CASSGDLRDTYQPQHF | TGCGCCAGCAGCGGAGACCTCCGGGACACTTATCAGCCCCAGCATTTT
TRBJ1-2 | TRBV24-1 | - | - | CATSAAEVHYGYTF | TGTGCCACCAGTGCCGCCGAGGTTCACTATGGCTACACCTTC
TRBJ1-1 | TRBV7-8 | - | - | CASSLGAGRDTEAFF | TGTGCCAGCAGCTTAGGGGCAGGGAGAGACACTGAAGCTTTCTTT
TRBJ2-1 | TRBV5-1 | - | - | CASSLERTSGNEQFF | TGCGCCAGCAGCTTGGAGAGGACTTCGGGCAATGAGCAGTTCTTC